These 7 T cell receptor beta chains were sequenced from one sample in a study of tumor and adjacent non-tumor tissue in lung cancer. The library came from three nested PCR rounds adapted from ARM-PCR protocols. MiXCR, run by TCRdb on the multiplex PCR reads, gives a single entry per CDR3 protein. The sample holds fewer than 100,000 distinct CDR3 sequences; around 77% are singletons and the top ten take under 9.5%. RNA was extracted from bulk tissue without any cell sorting. The sequenced sample consisted of lung tumor tissue. The receptors derive from a woman aged 35 to 49 with non-small cell lung cancer.

A few counts support this clonotype. This CDR3 is missing its conserved last phenylalanine or tryptophan, likely due to a read error. The chain links TRBV11-1 to TRBJ2-3; 10 bases line up with TRBD2. Per germline, CDR1 SGHAT and CDR2 FQDESV (reference sequence). CDR3 length: 16 residues. The CDR3 DNA sequence: TGTCCCAGCAGCTCCATAGCGGGGGGCAGTGGAGATACGCAGTATCTT. It yields the protein CPSSSIAGGSGDTQYL.

Notes on this clonotype: This likely comes from a read error, as the CDR3 has no conserved phenylalanine or tryptophan at its end. The rearrangement links TRBV29-1 to TRBJ1-3; D unresolved. The germline CDR1 and CDR2 sequences are SQVTM and ANQGSEA. There are 12 residues in the CDR3. The germline V and J ends were trimmed by 3 bases and 6 bases, with 9 bases remaining between them. The chain's CDR3 is CSVETLTNTIYY. The CDR3 DNA reads as TGCAGCGTTGAGACACTCACAAACACCATATATTAT.

Notes on this clonotype: Since a much larger clone is just one base distant, this may be a read error. The rearrangement links TRBV5-4 to TRBJ2-1; 9 bases map to TRBD2. CDR3 length equals 19 residues. Germline-derived CDR1 and CDR2 are SGHNT and YYREEE (reference sequence). CDR3 coding DNA: TGTGCCAGCAGATTGGGAACGGGTAGCGGGGGCCACTCCTACAATGAGCAGTTCTTC. Amino acid sequence: CASRLGTGSGGHSYNEQFF. The whole variable domain, remainder taken from reference TRBV5-4 and TRBJ2-1, is ETGVTQSPTHLIKTRGQQVTLRCSSQSGHNTVSWYQQALGQGPQFIFQYYREEENGRGNFPPRFSGLQFPNYSSELNVNALELDDSALYLCASRLGTGSGGHSYNEQFFGPGTRLTVL.

Concerning this clonotype itself: One junction end disagrees with the germline gene, perhaps due to a read error. The V and J genes are TRBV11-2 and TRBJ1-1; perhaps TRBD1 as D (5 bases). Germline-derived CDR1 and CDR2 are SGHAT and FQNNGV. This CDR3 contains 13 residues. CDR3 region: CASSTDSYIGTLF. The CDR3 DNA sequence: TGTGCCAGCAGCACAGACAGTTACATTGGAACTCTCTTT.

The chain carries TRBV28 and TRBJ2-7; 12 bases line up with TRBD2. This CDR3 contains 15 residues. With V trimmed by 6 bases and J by 0 bases, 3 bases remained unmatched. In germline, CDR1 is MDHEN, CDR2 SYDVKM. CDR3 DNA sequence: TGTGCCAGCAGAGAGGGACTAGCGGGCTCCTACGAGCAGTACTTC. This translates into CASREGLAGSYEQYF. The full variable domain, rest sourced from reference TRBV28 and TRBJ2-7, is DVKVTQSSRYLVKRTGEKVFLECVQDMDHENMFWYRQDPGLGLRLIYFSYDVKMKEKGDIPEGYSVSREKKERFSLILESASTNQTSMYLCASREGLAGSYEQYFGPGTRLTVT.

Details on this clonotype: This could be a read error, since a much larger clone is one nucleotide away. The chain links TRBV5-1 to TRBJ2-5; D unresolved. Germline V gives CDR1 SGHRS, CDR2 YFSETQ. The CDR3 runs to 14 residues. The CDR3 bases are TGCGCCCGCAGCTTGGACGGAGTTCGGGAGACCCAGTACTTC. It translates to CARSLDGVRETQYF.

The gene calls are TRBV6-5 and TRBJ2-3; D gene ambiguous. CDR1 is MNHEY and CDR2 is SVGAGI in the germline V gene. This CDR3 region has 14 residues. Trimming shortened V by 6 bases and J by 8 bases, and 18 bases separated the two germline ends. The DNA of the CDR3 is TGTGCCAGCAGAGTGGGCATCTCCACAATTACGCAGTATTTT. Residues: CASRVGISTITQYF.